Listed below are T cell receptor beta chains from one sample, sequenced in a study of cytomegalovirus exposure and HLA in healthy donors. Profiled with immunoSEQ multiplex PCR; TCRdb holds only in-frame clones, not every one. The sample records 65,000 to 95,000 clones, about 77% being singletons. The sample consisted of PBMCs. Every receptor here comes from a man aged 45-65 years in good health and CMV-seronegative. Both conserved end residues are part of each CDR3. A D gene is named only where the DNA matches it firmly. Only some rows state a clone size, as once, few, many or a class for expanded clones.

TRBV18	TRBJ1-5	NA	13	TRBD1	CASSPGQGQPQHF	TGTGCCAGCTCACCGGGACAGGGTCAGCCCCAGCATTTT
TRBV2	TRBJ1-1	NA	14	TRBD1	CASTEKPGGTEAFF	TGTGCCAGCACCGAAAAGCCAGGGGGCACTGAAGCTTTCTTT
TRBV5-6	TRBJ1-3	few	17	NA	CASSWGDSPVSGNTIYF	TGTGCCAGCAGCTGGGGGGATTCACCTGTCTCTGGAAACACCATATATTTT
TRBV7-2	TRBJ2-1	NA	17	TRBD2	CASSLLRGGLARGEQFF	TGTGCCAGCAGCTTATTACGGGGCGGACTAGCGAGGGGGGAGCAGTTCTTC
TRBV6-1	TRBJ1-2	NA	11	NA	CASSGGYGYTF	TGTGCCAGCAGTGGAGGATACGGCTACACCTTC
TRBV5-1	TRBJ2-2	few	14	NA	CASSLGGSTGELFF	TGCGCCAGCAGCTTGGGAGGTAGTACCGGGGAGCTGTTTTTT
TRBV7-2	TRBJ1-2	NA	15	NA	CASSLPGSGHHRLTF	TGTGCCAGCAGCCTCCCTGGCTCTGGTCACCACCGTCTCACCTTC
TRBV7-6	TRBJ1-5	NA	13	NA	CASSLNNHEPQHF	TGTGCCAGCAGCTTAAACAACCACGAGCCCCAGCATTTT
TRBV5-1	TRBJ1-1	NA	13	NA	CASSLTDSTEAFF	TGCGCCAGCAGCTTAACAGACAGCACTGAAGCTTTCTTT
TRBV15	TRBJ2-7	NA	14	TRBD2	CATSRGGTIHEQYF	TGTGCCACCAGCCGGGGGGGTACCATCCACGAGCAGTACTTC
TRBV6-1	TRBJ1-5	few	14	TRBD1	CASSNTGGNQPQHF	TGTGCCAGCAGTAACACAGGGGGCAATCAGCCCCAGCATTTT
TRBV30	TRBJ2-7	NA	11	TRBD1	CAWSGDRIKYF	TGTGCCTGGAGTGGGGACAGGATCAAGTACTTC
TRBV27	TRBJ1-4	NA	14	TRBD1	CASSLGTGGEKLFF	TGTGCCAGCAGTTTAGGGACAGGGGGTGAAAAACTGTTTTTT
TRBV27	TRBJ1-2	NA	13	NA	CASSLGGAYGYTF	TGTGCCAGCAGTTTAGGGGGGGCGTATGGCTACACCTTC
TRBV19	TRBJ2-7	NA	15	NA	CASSMRLLSTYEQYF	TGTGCCAGTAGTATGAGGCTACTTTCTACCTACGAGCAGTACTTC
TRBV4-2	TRBJ1-1	few	13	NA	CASSQDSDTEAFF	TGTGCCAGCAGCCAAGACTCAGACACTGAAGCTTTCTTT
TRBV7-9	TRBJ2-7	NA	13	NA	CASSFEGRSEQYF	TGTGCCAGCAGCTTTGAGGGGAGGAGCGAGCAGTACTTC
TRBV7-9	TRBJ1-6	NA	15	NA	CASGRGTGYNSPLHF	TGTGCCAGCGGAAGGGGGACGGGTTATAATTCACCCCTCCACTTT
TRBV19	TRBJ2-1	NA	13	TRBD2	CASSGGDYNEQFF	TGTGCCAGTAGCGGGGGGGATTACAATGAGCAGTTCTTC
TRBV11-2	TRBJ2-2	NA	15	TRBD1	CASSLRQGAVGELFF	TGTGCCAGCAGCTTAAGGCAGGGGGCTGTCGGGGAGCTGTTTTTT
TRBV5-1	TRBJ1-3	NA	16	NA	CASSFKGQSSGNTIYF	TGCGCCAGCAGCTTTAAGGGGCAGAGCTCTGGAAACACCATATATTTT
TRBV5-1	TRBJ1-4	NA	19	TRBD1	CASSTGQGPLTTHNEKLFF	TGCGCCAGCAGCACGGGACAGGGGCCCCTCACGACCCATAATGAAAAACTGTTTTTT
TRBV12-5	TRBJ2-3	NA	14	TRBD2	CASARSGAADTQYF	TGTGCTAGTGCCCGGAGCGGGGCCGCAGATACGCAGTATTTT
TRBV27	TRBJ2-7	once	14	NA	CASGRTDRTGEQYF	TGTGCCAGCGGACGGACTGATCGGACGGGGGAGCAGTACTTC